Following are 27 T cell receptor beta chains from one sample sequenced in a study of spatial heterogeneity in lung cancer. Time point indicated: sample taken at primary tumor resection. TCRdb re-analysed the 5' RACE reads in MiXCR, keeping a single row per CDR3 protein. The sample yields 55,000 to 70,000 distinct CDR3 sequences, 6.3% seen once. The material sequenced was PBMCs, taken at surgery. These receptors were obtained from a female donor with early-stage non-small cell lung cancer.

V is TRBV20-1 and J is TRBJ1-6; no reliable D call. V lost 1 base and J 1 base, leaving 2 bases between the germline ends. This CDR3 comprises 13 residues. Looked up from germline, CDR1 is DFQATT and CDR2 is SNEGSKA (reference sequence). CDR3 DNA: TGCAGTGCTAGAGTTTCCTATAATTCACCCCTCCACTTT. It specifies CSARVSYNSPLHF.

This clonotype was recorded a few times. V gene TRBV5-4 combines with J gene TRBJ1-2, with D possibly being TRBD1 (5 bases). The V gene lost 4 bases and the J gene lost 8 bases, with 15 bases spanning the gap. CDR3 length equals 13 residues. Looked up from germline, CDR1 is SGHNT and CDR2 is YYREEE (reference sequence). The DNA of the CDR3 is TGTGCCAGCAGCCCAGCGGGGCTAGAAGGCTACACCTTC. Translating gives CASSPAGLEGYTF. Supplemented by reference TRBV5-4 and TRBJ1-2, the full variable domain reads ETGVTQSPTHLIKTRGQQVTLRCSSQSGHNTVSWYQQALGQGPQFIFQYYREEENGRGNFPPRFSGLQFPNYSSELNVNALELDDSALYLCASSPAGLEGYTFGSGTRLTVV.

This clonotype has a count of ten or more. V and J are TRBV28 and TRBJ1-1; no firm D call. V lost 5 bases to trimming and J lost 7 bases, with 14 bases between them. The germline CDR1 and CDR2 sequences are MDHEN and SYDVKM. The CDR3 covers 13 residues. CDR3 residues: CASSPTGTVEAFF. Here the CDR3 DNA reads TGTGCCAGCAGTCCGACGGGTACAGTTGAAGCTTTCTTT.

The V and J genes are TRBV6-5 and TRBJ2-2, with D maybe TRBD1 (7 bases). There are 16 residues in the CDR3. With 6 bases removed from V and 0 bases from J, the gap between germline ends came to 14 bases. CDR1 is MNHEY and CDR2 is SVGAGI in the germline V gene. In DNA, the CDR3 is TGTGCCAGCAGGCGACAGGGAGGTTCGAACACCGGGGAGCTGTTTTTT. This encodes CASRRQGGSNTGELFF.

This clonotype was counted between two and nine times. The CDR3 spells CSVEHSSYNEQFF. The CDR3 nucleotides are TGCAGCGTTGAGCACAGCTCCTACAATGAGCAGTTCTTC. The chain combines TRBV29-1 with TRBJ2-1; no firm D call. The V and J ends lost 3 bases and 0 bases respectively, with 6 bases between them. Germline CDR1 is SQVTM and CDR2 is ANQGSEA. This CDR3 contains 13 residues.

This clonotype was counted between two and nine times. The rearrangement links TRBV12-3 or TRBV12-4 to TRBJ1-1; D possibly corresponds to TRBD1 (5 bases). The ends were cut back, 2 bases at V and 4 bases at J, with 8 bases in the middle. This CDR3 is 13 amino acids long. The chain's CDR3 is CASSLWGATEAFF. In DNA form, the CDR3 reads TGTGCCAGCAGTTTATGGGGCGCCACTGAAGCTTTCTTT.

This clonotype showed up many times. This chain uses TRBV4-1 with TRBJ1-2; D unresolved. Germline V CDR1 and CDR2: MGHRA, YSYEKL. Trimming took off 4 bases at V and 3 bases at J, with 9 bases between the two ends. The CDR3 runs 13 residues. The CDR3 here is CASSLVDDYGYTF. The CDR3 region has the DNA TGCGCCAGCAGCCTTGTTGATGACTATGGCTACACCTTC.

This clonotype has only a few counts. The chain couples TRBV28 to TRBJ2-2; no definite D call. Per the germline V gene, CDR1 is MDHEN and CDR2 is SYDVKM. The CDR3 covers 15 residues. V shed 2 bases and J shed 1 base, with 8 bases lying between them. CDR3 sequence reads: CASSLNSMNTGELFF. For the CDR3, the DNA is TGTGCCAGCAGTTTAAACAGCATGAACACCGGGGAGCTGTTTTTT.

In DNA, the CDR3 is TGTGCCAGCAGCGCGGCCGCTAGCGGCTCCTACGAGCAGTACTTC. This encodes CASSAAASGSYEQYF. This chain uses TRBV9 with TRBJ2-7; 7 bases line up with TRBD2. Germline lookup yields CDR1 SGDLS and CDR2 YYNGEE. The CDR3 contains 15 residues. The V segment lost 3 bases and the J segment 0 bases; nucleotides outside the gene matches: 6.

This clonotype was counted ten times or more. The chain uses TRBV12-3 or TRBV12-4 and TRBJ2-3, with 8 nucleotides matching TRBD2. The ends lost 3 bases at V and 3 bases at J; junction bases unmatched: 8. CDR3 size: 16 residues. CDR3 loop: CASSFPGLVGTDTQYF. The CDR3 coding sequence is TGTGCCAGCAGTTTTCCGGGACTAGTAGGGACAGATACGCAGTATTTT.

This clonotype was observed at least ten times. V and J are TRBV7-9 and TRBJ2-7; TRBD2 is a possible D gene (6 bases). Germline V gene sequence: CDR1 SEHNR, CDR2 FQNEAQ (reference sequence). The CDR3 totals 10 residues. In DNA form, the CDR3 reads TGTGCCAGCAGCTTAGGTCGGGGGTCCGTG. Its translation is CASSLGRGSV.

This clonotype was detected many times. This chain links TRBV7-3 with TRBJ2-1, with 10 bases lining up with TRBD2. The length of the CDR3 is 15 residues. Germline trimming cut 4 bases from V and 6 bases from J; bases unmatched to any gene: 6. Germline V lookup: CDR1 SGHTA, CDR2 FQGTGA. The CDR3: CASSSAGGPFNEQFF. Written as DNA, the CDR3 is TGTGCCAGCAGCTCAGCGGGAGGGCCTTTCAATGAGCAGTTCTTC.

This clonotype was seen many times. The CDR3 coding sequence is TGTGCCAGCAGCACTAGACAGGCGAACACCGGGGAGCTGTTTTTT. Translated, it gives CASSTRQANTGELFF. The J gene is TRBJ2-2, the V gene TRBV13; perhaps TRBD1 as D (6 bases). V was shortened by 5 bases and J by 0 bases, with 10 bases between the two germline ends. From germline, CDR1 is PRHDT and CDR2 FYEKMQ (reference sequence). The length of the CDR3 is 15 residues.

This clonotype has just a few counts. The V and J genes are TRBV7-6 and TRBJ2-2, with 7 nucleotides matching TRBD2. Germline V CDR1 and CDR2: SGHVS, FNYEAQ. CDR3 length: 15 amino acids. The trim removed 3 bases at V and 0 bases at J, leaving 1 base unmatched. The CDR3 loop reads CASSFAGANTGELFF. The CDR3 DNA is TGTGCCAGCAGCTTTGCGGGGGCGAACACCGGGGAGCTGTTTTTT.

This clonotype has ten or more counts. This rearrangement joins TRBV7-9 to TRBJ2-5; TRBD2 agrees at 8 bases. The CDR3 sequence is 13 residues long. Germline V gene data show CDR1 as SEHNR and CDR2 as FQNEAQ (reference sequence). Trimming removed 8 bases from V and 5 bases from J; junction bases left unmatched: 7. The CDR3 here is CASGGLAGETQYF. The CDR3 coding sequence is TGTGCCAGCGGGGGGCTAGCGGGCGAGACCCAGTACTTC.

This clonotype was observed many times. The chain uses TRBV2 and TRBJ2-2, with a possible D match to TRBD2 (5 bases). The CDR3 spans 16 residues. Germline loops: CDR1 SNHLY, CDR2 FYNNEI. V was trimmed by 8 bases and J by 1 base, leaving 17 bases between them. In nucleotides, the CDR3 is TGTGCCAGCCTAAAGGGAGCGGAGAGGAACACCGGGGAGCTGTTTTTT. It yields the protein CASLKGAERNTGELFF.

This clonotype was observed a handful of times. The chain combines TRBV21-1 with TRBJ1-2. TRBV21-1 is a recognized pseudogene. The CDR3 spans 9 residues. This CDR3 reads CASRGGYTF. DNA of the CDR3: TGTGCCAGCCGTGGGGGCTACACCTTC.

Ten or more counts support this clonotype. V gene TRBV11-2 combines with J gene TRBJ2-3; 9 bases are shared with TRBD2. Germline assignment: CDR1 SGHAT and CDR2 FQNNGV. The CDR3 has 16 amino acids. V lost 8 bases to trimming and J lost 1 base; unmatched junction nucleotides: 10. DNA of the CDR3: TGTGCCAGCGGTATAGAGCGACTAGCGGGCACAGATACGCAGTATTTT. It specifies CASGIERLAGTDTQYF. The variable domain in full, with the rest retrieved from reference TRBV11-2 and TRBJ2-3, is EAGVAQSPRYKIIEKRQSVAFWCNPISGHATLYWYQQILGQGPKLLIQFQNNGVVDDSQLPKDRFSAERLKGVDSTLKIQPAKLEDSAVYLCASGIERLAGTDTQYFGPGTRLTVL.

The chain is built from TRBV12-3 or TRBV12-4 and TRBJ2-3; D is perhaps TRBD2 (6 bases). CDR3 length equals 18 residues. The V end lost 5 bases, the J end lost 0 bases, and 21 bases lay between the germline ends. CDR3 protein: CASSRKTRSETSTDTQYF. The CDR3 DNA reads as TGTGCCAGCAGTCGAAAGACTAGGTCAGAAACTAGCACAGATACGCAGTATTTT.

Only a few counts were recorded for this clonotype. The V and J genes are TRBV18 and TRBJ1-1, with D unclear. Germline values: CDR1 KGHSH, CDR2 LQKENI. Trimming pared 2 bases from V and 1 base from J, leaving 8 bases between. The CDR3 runs 14 residues. Here the CDR3 DNA reads TGTGCCAGCTCACCAGTAAAAAGGAACACTGAAGCTTTCTTT. Protein: CASSPVKRNTEAFF.

This clonotype was picked up many times. The chain uses TRBV11-2 and TRBJ2-1; the D gene could be TRBD1 or TRBD2 (6 bases each). Germline CDR1 SGHAT, CDR2 FQNNGV. The CDR3 is made up of 14 amino acids. Trimming took 5 bases from V and 9 from J, leaving 17 bases between them. CDR3 nucleotide sequence: TGTGCCAGCAGCCCTAAAACCGGGGGCAGTGAGCAGTTCTTC. Residues: CASSPKTGGSEQFF.

This clonotype appeared many times. This sequence joins TRBV3-1 and TRBJ2-3; the D is unclear. CDR1 and CDR2 (germline): LGHDT, YNNKEL (reference sequence). CDR3 length: 15 residues. Trimming removed 0 bases at V and 2 bases at J, with 9 bases between. The CDR3: CASSQDEDITDTQYF. The CDR3 coding sequence is TGTGCCAGCAGCCAAGATGAGGATATCACAGATACGCAGTATTTT.

In its sample, this clonotype was seen a few times. J is TRBJ2-1 and V is TRBV5-1; TRBD2 agrees at 8 bases. The CDR3 has 13 amino acids. CDR1 and CDR2 from the germline V gene are SGHRS and YFSETQ. V lost 4 bases, J lost 13 bases, and 10 bases stayed unmatched. CDR3 sequence (DNA): TGCGCCAGCAGCCGAGGCGGGACTAGGTTCCAGTTCTTC. Translation: CASSRGGTRFQFF.

This clonotype was observed at least ten times. The DNA for the CDR3 is TGTGCCAGCAGTTTACAGGGGGGAGTAACTGAAGCTTTCTTT. Protein product: CASSLQGGVTEAFF. The chain uses TRBV12-3 or TRBV12-4 and TRBJ1-1, with 7 nucleotides matching TRBD1. The CDR3 covers 14 residues. The V segment lost 2 bases and the J segment 5 bases; nucleotides outside the gene matches: 5.

The table lists this clonotype with a few counts. The J gene is TRBJ2-1, the V gene TRBV18, with D tentatively TRBD2 (6 bases). CDR1 KGHSH and CDR2 LQKENI come from the germline V gene. There are 13 residues in the CDR3. Trimming stripped 3 bases from V and 8 bases from J, with 11 bases between. The CDR3 here is CASSPGRGDEQFF. In nucleotides, the CDR3 is TGTGCCAGCTCACCCGGGAGAGGGGATGAGCAGTTCTTC.

This clonotype was seen many times. V and J are TRBV12-5 and TRBJ2-4; D may correspond to TRBD1 or TRBD2 (5 bases each). Germline loops: CDR1 LGHNT, CDR2 FRNRAP. Trimming left V 5 bases short and J 0 bases short, with 11 bases between. The CDR3 is 15 amino acids. The CDR3 DNA follows: TGTGCTAGTGGTACCGGGACGGTAGCCAAAAACATTCAGTACTTC. This translates into CASGTGTVAKNIQYF.

This clonotype was seen at least ten times. A read error may produce the germline difference seen at one junction end. V and J are TRBV7-9 and TRBJ2-1; D is unclear. There are 15 residues in the CDR3. Per germline, CDR1 SEHNR and CDR2 FQNEAQ (reference sequence). CDR3 amino acids: CASSLAESSHNEQFF. The DNA of the CDR3 is TGTGCCAGCAGCTTAGCGGAGAGCTCCCACAATGAGCAGTTCTTC.